This T cell receptor (beta chain) stems from a study of cytomegalovirus exposure and HLA in healthy donors. The study's findings and limits: Cytomegalovirus-associated status was assigned to more than 150 TCR beta chains.

About this clone: Its specificity is unknown.

The PCR employed 60 Vbeta primers together with 13 Jbeta primers. Here immunoSEQ multiplex PCR was the method, and the copy in TCRdb shows in-frame clones only, minus some. Among some 120,000 clones listed, approximately 17% were seen once. V was pared by 7 bases and J by 0 bases, with 12 bases between. CDR3 length: 14 amino acids. Germline V CDR1 and CDR2: LNHDA, SQIVND (reference sequence). The rearrangement links TRBV19 to TRBJ2-5; D uncertain. The source of this sequence is a female donor in good health and CMV-seropositive. The sample was PBMCs. CDR3 protein: CASTEQINQETQYF. The CDR3 nucleotides read TGTGCCAGTACTGAACAGATAAACCAAGAGACCCAGTACTTC.